The text below deals with one T cell receptor (beta chain). Its antigen is still unknown. The CDR3 totals 14 residues. In germline, CDR1 is MNHEY, CDR2 SVGAGI. V gave up 5 bases and J gave up 4 bases, with 14 bases separating them. This specimen belongs to a study of human T cells and chemical hapten exposure. TCRdb reprocessed the RACE reads via MiXCR and lists one record per CDR3 protein. This table holds some 300,000 distinct CDR3 sequences, 4.5% to 7% found once. Sample time point: pre-sensitization, week 0. The sample's treatment: therapeutic diphenylcyclopropenone sensitization with weekly scalp DPC. At patch-test visits, sampling came before the patch test. Study-wide findings and caveats: Expanded TCRs created a significantly greater count of big CDR3 similarity clusters than controls did.

This chain uses TRBV6-5 with TRBJ2-5, with a tentative D call TRBD1 (8 bases). The sequences come from whole blood, collected in connection with sensitization to the hapten diphenylcyclopropenone (DPC). The receptor comes from a woman between 18 and 30 years old with alopecia areata. Some clones in this sample may be carry-over from other donors' samples. The CDR3 DNA sequence: TGTGCCAGCAGTACCACAGGGGGGGGAGAGACCCAGTACTTC. Translated: CASSTTGGGETQYF.